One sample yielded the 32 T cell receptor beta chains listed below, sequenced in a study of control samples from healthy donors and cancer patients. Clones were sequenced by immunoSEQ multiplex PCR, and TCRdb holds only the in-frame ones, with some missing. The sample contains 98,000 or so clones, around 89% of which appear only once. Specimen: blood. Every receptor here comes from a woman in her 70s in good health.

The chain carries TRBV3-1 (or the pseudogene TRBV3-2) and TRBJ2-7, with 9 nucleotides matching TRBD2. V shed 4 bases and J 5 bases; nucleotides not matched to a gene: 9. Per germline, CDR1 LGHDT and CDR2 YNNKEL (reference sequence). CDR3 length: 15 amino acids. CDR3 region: CASSRQSGTSNEQYF. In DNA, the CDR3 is TGTGCCAGCAGCCGCCAATCCGGGACTAGCAACGAGCAGTACTTC.

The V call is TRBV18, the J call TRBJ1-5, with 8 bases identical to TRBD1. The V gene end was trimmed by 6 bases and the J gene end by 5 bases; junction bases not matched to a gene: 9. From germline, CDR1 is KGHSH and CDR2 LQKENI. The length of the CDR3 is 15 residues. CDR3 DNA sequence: TGTGCCAGCTCTTACGGACAGGGATTCGATCAGCCCCAGCATTTT. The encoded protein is CASSYGQGFDQPQHF.

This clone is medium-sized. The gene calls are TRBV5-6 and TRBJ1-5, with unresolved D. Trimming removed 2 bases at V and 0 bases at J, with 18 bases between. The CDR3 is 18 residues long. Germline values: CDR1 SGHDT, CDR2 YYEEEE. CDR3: CASSFMEGRQASNQPQHF. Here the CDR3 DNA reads TGTGCCAGCAGCTTTATGGAAGGACGGCAAGCTAGCAATCAGCCCCAGCATTTT.

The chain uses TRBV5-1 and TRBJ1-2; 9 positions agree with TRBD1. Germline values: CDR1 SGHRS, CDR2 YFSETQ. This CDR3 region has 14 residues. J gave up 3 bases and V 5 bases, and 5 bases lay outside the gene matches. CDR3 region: CASRRQGVDYGYTF. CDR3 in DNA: TGCGCCAGCAGACGACAGGGGGTGGACTATGGCTACACCTTC.

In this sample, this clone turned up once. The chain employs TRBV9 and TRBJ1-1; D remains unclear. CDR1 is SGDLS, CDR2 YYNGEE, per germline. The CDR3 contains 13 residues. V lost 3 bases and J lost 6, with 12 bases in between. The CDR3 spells CASSAVDGAEAFF. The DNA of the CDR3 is TGTGCCAGCAGCGCCGTCGACGGCGCTGAAGCTTTCTTT.

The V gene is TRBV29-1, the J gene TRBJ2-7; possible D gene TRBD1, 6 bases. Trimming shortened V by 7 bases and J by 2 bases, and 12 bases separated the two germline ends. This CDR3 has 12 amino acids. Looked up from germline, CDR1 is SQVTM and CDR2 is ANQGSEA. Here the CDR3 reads CSAQGRAYEQYF. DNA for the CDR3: TGCAGCGCACAGGGTCGGGCCTACGAGCAGTACTTC.

The CDR3 DNA follows: TGCGCCACCATGAGAGGGGGTAATTCACCCCTCCACTTT. This translates into CATMRGGNSPLHF. The V call is TRBV10-1, the J call TRBJ1-6; TRBD1 might be the D (6 bases). CDR1 and CDR2 (germline): WNHNN, SYGVQD (reference sequence). V was cut by 10 bases and J by 6 bases, with 13 bases left in between. The CDR3 consists of 13 residues.

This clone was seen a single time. The CDR3 here is CASSLEQGGGETQYF. The CDR3 DNA sequence: TGCGCCAGCAGCTTGGAGCAGGGAGGCGGGGAGACCCAGTACTTC. This chain links TRBV5-1 with TRBJ2-5; tentative D call: TRBD2 (6 bases). The germline V and J ends were trimmed by 0 bases and 5 bases, with 14 bases remaining between them. The CDR3 consists of 15 residues. The germline V gene has CDR1 SGHRS and CDR2 YFSETQ. Complete variable domain (other parts from reference TRBV5-1 and TRBJ2-5): KAGVTQTPRYLIKTRGQQVTLSCSPISGHRSVSWYQQTPGQGLQFLFEYFSETQRNKGNFPGRFSGRQFSNSRSEMNVSTLELGDSALYLCASSLEQGGGETQYFGPGTRLLVL.

The CDR3: CASSWSGTGDTEAFF. The CDR3 nucleotides are TGTGCCAGCAGCTGGTCCGGGACAGGGGACACTGAAGCTTTCTTT. This chain joins TRBV11-2 and TRBJ1-1; 10 bases agree with TRBD1. CDR1 and CDR2 from the germline V gene are SGHAT and FQNNGV. CDR3 length: 15 amino acids. V shed 4 bases, J shed 3 bases, and the junction held 5 bases outside the gene matches.

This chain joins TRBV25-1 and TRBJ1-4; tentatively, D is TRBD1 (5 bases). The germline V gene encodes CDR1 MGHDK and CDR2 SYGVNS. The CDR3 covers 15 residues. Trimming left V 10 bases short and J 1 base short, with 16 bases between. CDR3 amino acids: CATSDSGGTNEKLFF. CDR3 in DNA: TGTGCCACCTCTGACAGTGGGGGAACTAATGAAAAACTGTTTTTT.

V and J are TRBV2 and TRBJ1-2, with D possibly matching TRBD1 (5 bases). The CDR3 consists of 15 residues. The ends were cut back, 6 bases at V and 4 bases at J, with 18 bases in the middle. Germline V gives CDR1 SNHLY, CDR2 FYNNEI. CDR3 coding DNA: TGTGCCAGCAGCGCCGGATGGGACTCACCCTATGGCTACACCTTC. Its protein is CASSAGWDSPYGYTF.

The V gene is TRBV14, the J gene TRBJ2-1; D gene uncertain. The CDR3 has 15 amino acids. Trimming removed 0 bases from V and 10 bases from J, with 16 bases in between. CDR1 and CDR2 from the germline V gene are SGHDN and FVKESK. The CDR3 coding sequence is TGTGCCAGCAGCCAAGAATTGGGCATTAGTGTCGAGCAGTTCTTC. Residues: CASSQELGISVEQFF.

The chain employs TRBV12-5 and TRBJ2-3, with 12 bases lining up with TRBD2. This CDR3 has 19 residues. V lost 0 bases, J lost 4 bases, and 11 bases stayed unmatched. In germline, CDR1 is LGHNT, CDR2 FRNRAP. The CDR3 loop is CASGLVKRLAGVGADTQYF. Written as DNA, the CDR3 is TGTGCTAGTGGTTTGGTCAAGCGACTAGCGGGAGTTGGTGCAGATACGCAGTATTTT.

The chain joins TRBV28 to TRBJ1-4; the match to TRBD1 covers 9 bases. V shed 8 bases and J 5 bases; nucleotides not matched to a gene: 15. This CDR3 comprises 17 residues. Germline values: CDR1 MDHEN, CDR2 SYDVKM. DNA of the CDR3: TGTGCCAGCTCCGGGACAGGGAACTTCGGGAGGAATGAAAAACTGTTTTTT. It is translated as CASSGTGNFGRNEKLFF.

CDR3 amino acids: CASSPTGNYGYTF. CDR3 DNA sequence: TGCGCCAGCAGCCCGACAGGGAACTATGGCTACACCTTC. The chain combines TRBV5-1 with TRBJ1-2, with 7 bases that match TRBD1. V shed 4 bases, J shed 2 bases, and the junction held 2 bases outside the gene matches. Germline CDR1 is SGHRS and CDR2 is YFSETQ. This CDR3 has 13 amino acids.

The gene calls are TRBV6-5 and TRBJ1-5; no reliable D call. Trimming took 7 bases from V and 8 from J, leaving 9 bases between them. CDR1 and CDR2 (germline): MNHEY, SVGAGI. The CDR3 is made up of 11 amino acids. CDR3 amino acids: CASTNNEPQHF. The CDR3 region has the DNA TGTGCCAGCACAAATAATGAGCCCCAGCATTTT.

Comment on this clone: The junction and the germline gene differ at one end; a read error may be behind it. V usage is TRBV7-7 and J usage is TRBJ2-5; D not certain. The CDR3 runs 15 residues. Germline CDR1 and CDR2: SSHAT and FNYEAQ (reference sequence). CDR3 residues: CASSSNPTAQETQYF. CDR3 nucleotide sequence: TGTGCTAGCAGCTCGAACCCGACGGCCCAAGAGACCCAGTACTTC.

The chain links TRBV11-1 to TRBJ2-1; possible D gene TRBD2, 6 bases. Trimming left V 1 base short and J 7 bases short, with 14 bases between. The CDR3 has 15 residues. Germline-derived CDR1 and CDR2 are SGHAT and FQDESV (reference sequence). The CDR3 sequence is CASSLGDSRGNEQFF. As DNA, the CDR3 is TGTGCCAGCAGCTTAGGGGACTCCCGGGGTAATGAGCAGTTCTTC.

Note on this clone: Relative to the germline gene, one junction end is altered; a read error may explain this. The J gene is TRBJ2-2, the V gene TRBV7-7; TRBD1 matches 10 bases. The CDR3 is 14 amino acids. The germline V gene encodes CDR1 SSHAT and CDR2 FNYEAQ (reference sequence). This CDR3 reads CASSVGQGVGELFF. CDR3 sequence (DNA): TGTGCTAGCAGCGTCGGACAGGGGGTCGGGGAGCTGTTTTTT.

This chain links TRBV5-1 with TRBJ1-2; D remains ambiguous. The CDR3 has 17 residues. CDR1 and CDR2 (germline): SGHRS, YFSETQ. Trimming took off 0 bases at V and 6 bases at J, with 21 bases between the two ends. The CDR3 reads CASSLASPNLGVDGYTF. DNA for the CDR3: TGCGCCAGCAGCTTGGCCAGTCCTAATTTAGGCGTCGATGGCTACACCTTC.

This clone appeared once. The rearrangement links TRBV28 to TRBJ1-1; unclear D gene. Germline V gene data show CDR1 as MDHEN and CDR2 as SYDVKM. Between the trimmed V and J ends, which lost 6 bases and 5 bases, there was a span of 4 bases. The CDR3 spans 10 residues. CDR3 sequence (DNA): TGTGCCAGCAGGGATACTGAAGCTTTCTTT. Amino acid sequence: CASRDTEAFF.

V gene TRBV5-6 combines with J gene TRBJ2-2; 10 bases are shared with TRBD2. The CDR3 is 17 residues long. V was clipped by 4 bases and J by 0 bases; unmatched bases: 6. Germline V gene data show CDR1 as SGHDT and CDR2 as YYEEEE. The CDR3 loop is CASSLTLAGANTGELFF. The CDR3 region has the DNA TGTGCCAGCAGCCTGACTCTAGCGGGAGCGAACACCGGGGAGCTGTTTTTT.

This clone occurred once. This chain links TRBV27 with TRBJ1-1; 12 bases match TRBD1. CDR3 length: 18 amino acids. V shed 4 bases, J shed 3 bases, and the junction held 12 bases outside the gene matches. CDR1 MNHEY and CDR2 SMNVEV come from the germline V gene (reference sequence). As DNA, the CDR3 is TGTGCCAGCAGTTCGGGACCGGGACAGGGGGCTCGGTACACTGAAGCTTTCTTT. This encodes CASSSGPGQGARYTEAFF.

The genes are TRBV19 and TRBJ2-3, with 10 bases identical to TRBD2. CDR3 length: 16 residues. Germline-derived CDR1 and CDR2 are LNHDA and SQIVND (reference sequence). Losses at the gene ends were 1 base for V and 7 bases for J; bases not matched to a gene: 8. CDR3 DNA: TGTGCCAGTAGTATAGCTAGCGGGAGCGCCATGAATACGCAGTATTTT. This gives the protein CASSIASGSAMNTQYF.

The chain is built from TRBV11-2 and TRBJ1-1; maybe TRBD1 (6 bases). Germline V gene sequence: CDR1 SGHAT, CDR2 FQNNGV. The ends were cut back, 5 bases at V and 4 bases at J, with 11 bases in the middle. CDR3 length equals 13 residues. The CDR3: CASSLGGATEAFF. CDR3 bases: TGTGCCAGCAGCCTGGGGGGGGCCACTGAAGCTTTCTTT. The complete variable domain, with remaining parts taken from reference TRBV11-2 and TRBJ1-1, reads EAGVAQSPRYKIIEKRQSVAFWCNPISGHATLYWYQQILGQGPKLLIQFQNNGVVDDSQLPKDRFSAERLKGVDSTLKIQPAKLEDSAVYLCASSLGGATEAFFGQGTRLTVV.

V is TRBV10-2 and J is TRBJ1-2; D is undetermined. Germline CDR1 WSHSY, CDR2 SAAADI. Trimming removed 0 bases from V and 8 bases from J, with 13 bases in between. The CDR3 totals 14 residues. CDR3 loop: CASSESPRGGGYTF. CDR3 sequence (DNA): TGCGCCAGCAGTGAGTCGCCTCGGGGAGGGGGCTACACCTTC.

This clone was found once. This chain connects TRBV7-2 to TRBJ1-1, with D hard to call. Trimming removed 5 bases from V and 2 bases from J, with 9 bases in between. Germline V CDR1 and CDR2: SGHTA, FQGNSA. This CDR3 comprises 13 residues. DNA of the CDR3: TGTGCCAGCAGCGGAATGATTAACACTGAAGCTTTCTTT. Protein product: CASSGMINTEAFF.

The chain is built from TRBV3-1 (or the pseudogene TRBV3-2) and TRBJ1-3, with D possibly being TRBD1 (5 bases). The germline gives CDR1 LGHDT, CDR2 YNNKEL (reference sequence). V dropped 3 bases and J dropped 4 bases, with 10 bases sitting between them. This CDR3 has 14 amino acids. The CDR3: CASSQKGSGNTIYF. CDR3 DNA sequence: TGTGCCAGCAGCCAGAAGGGGTCAGGAAACACCATATATTTT.

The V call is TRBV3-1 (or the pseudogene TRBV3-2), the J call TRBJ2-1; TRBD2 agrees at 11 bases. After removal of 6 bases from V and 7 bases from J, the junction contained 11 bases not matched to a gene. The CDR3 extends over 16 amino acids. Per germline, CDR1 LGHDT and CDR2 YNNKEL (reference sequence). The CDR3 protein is CASSPSLAGAGNEQFF. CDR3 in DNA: TGTGCCAGCAGTCCCTCACTAGCGGGAGCGGGGAATGAGCAGTTCTTC.

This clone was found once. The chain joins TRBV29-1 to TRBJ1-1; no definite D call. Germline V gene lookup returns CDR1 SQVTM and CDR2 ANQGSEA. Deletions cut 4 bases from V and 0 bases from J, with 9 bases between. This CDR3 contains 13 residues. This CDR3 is CSVGLLMNTEAFF. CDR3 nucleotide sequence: TGCAGCGTTGGTCTCCTCATGAACACTGAAGCTTTCTTT.

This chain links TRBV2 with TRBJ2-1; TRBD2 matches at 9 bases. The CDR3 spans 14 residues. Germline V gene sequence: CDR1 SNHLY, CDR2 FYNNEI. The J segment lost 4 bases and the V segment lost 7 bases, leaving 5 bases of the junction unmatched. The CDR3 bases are TGTGCCAGCATGTTTAGCGGGGGTTACAATGAGCAGTTCTTC. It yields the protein CASMFSGGYNEQFF.

The CDR3 spells CASSLGQAPYGYTF. The CDR3 DNA sequence: TGTGCCAGCAGCTTAGGGCAGGCCCCTTATGGCTACACCTTC. The chain recombines TRBV7-9 with TRBJ1-2; D is ambiguous. The V gene's germline CDR1 is SEHNR and CDR2 FQNEAQ (reference sequence). The CDR3 covers 14 residues. The germline V and J ends were trimmed by 1 base and 5 bases, with 11 bases remaining between them.